A selection of T cell receptor beta chains follows, all from one sample in a study of shared clonotypes between healthy human individuals. The data were produced by immunoSEQ multiplex PCR, yet TCRdb's version contains in-frame clones alone and is incomplete. This sample yields 2,500,000 or so clones, of which 85% to 95% are seen a single time; around 0.14% belongs to the top ten. Sequences were obtained from naive CD4+ T cells sorted from blood. Every receptor here comes from a man between 18 and 35 years old in good health. Each CDR3 is given without its conserved first and last residue. A D gene is named only where the DNA matches it firmly.

cdr3_aa: ASRRGQGPYGYT
d_call: TRBD1
j_call: TRBJ1-2
v_call: TRBV2

cdr3_aa: ASSPTGANTEAF
d_call: TRBD1
j_call: TRBJ1-1
v_call: TRBV9

cdr3_aa: ASNSGGLDTGELF
d_call: TRBD2
j_call: TRBJ2-2
v_call: TRBV6-1

cdr3_aa: ASSPGQSTGELF
d_call: TRBD1
j_call: TRBJ2-2
v_call: TRBV5-1

cdr3_aa: ASRREAGGPGEQF
d_call: TRBD2
j_call: TRBJ2-1
v_call: TRBV10-3

cdr3_aa: ASSLAQGIGYGYT
d_call: NA
j_call: TRBJ1-2
v_call: TRBV19

cdr3_aa: AWSVASSYNSPLH
d_call: NA
j_call: TRBJ1-6
v_call: TRBV30

cdr3_aa: ASSINSGSQPQH
d_call: NA
j_call: TRBJ1-5
v_call: TRBV19

cdr3_aa: ASRDSGGSTYEQY
d_call: NA
j_call: TRBJ2-7
v_call: TRBV6-5

cdr3_aa: ASSLQILQETQY
d_call: NA
j_call: TRBJ2-5
v_call: TRBV5-1

cdr3_aa: ASSQVSNKQF
d_call: NA
j_call: TRBJ2-1
v_call: TRBV4-2

cdr3_aa: ASSQSSGVSYNEQF
d_call: TRBD2
j_call: TRBJ2-1
v_call: TRBV16

cdr3_aa: ASSSQYGQVETQY
d_call: TRBD1
j_call: TRBJ2-5
v_call: TRBV13

cdr3_aa: ASSPASLYEQY
d_call: NA
j_call: TRBJ2-7
v_call: TRBV18

cdr3_aa: ASSLQGGDTGELF
d_call: NA
j_call: TRBJ2-2
v_call: TRBV2

cdr3_aa: ASLGLSSLGTEAF
d_call: NA
j_call: TRBJ1-1
v_call: TRBV28

cdr3_aa: ASTQGWTDRPGEQF
d_call: NA
j_call: TRBJ2-1
v_call: TRBV6-6

cdr3_aa: ASSRRGGAEAF
d_call: NA
j_call: TRBJ1-1
v_call: TRBV6-6

cdr3_aa: ARSSPGANQMNTEAF
d_call: NA
j_call: TRBJ1-1
v_call: TRBV5-3

cdr3_aa: ASSSLRATQETQY
d_call: NA
j_call: TRBJ2-5
v_call: TRBV5-1

cdr3_aa: ASSGPGQRSGNTIY
d_call: TRBD1
j_call: TRBJ1-3
v_call: TRBV19

cdr3_aa: ASSLAGTGGDGYT
d_call: TRBD1
j_call: TRBJ1-2
v_call: TRBV5-1

cdr3_aa: AWSEQGSYEQY
d_call: NA
j_call: TRBJ2-7
v_call: TRBV30

cdr3_aa: ASSVDWGLKTQY
d_call: NA
j_call: TRBJ2-5
v_call: TRBV5-6

cdr3_aa: ASSTRLGGGTEAF
d_call: NA
j_call: TRBJ1-1
v_call: TRBV5-8

cdr3_aa: ASSYGADYSNQPQH
d_call: NA
j_call: TRBJ1-5
v_call: TRBV6-6

cdr3_aa: ASSRGGSGQPQH
d_call: NA
j_call: TRBJ1-5
v_call: TRBV6-5

cdr3_aa: ASSNTGWNSPLH
d_call: NA
j_call: TRBJ1-6
v_call: TRBV28

cdr3_aa: ASSFTGFTDTQY
d_call: NA
j_call: TRBJ2-3
v_call: TRBV28